This entry concerns a single TCR beta chain. Its specificity is not known. Once cultured for approximately 10 days, the cells underwent separation to obtain CD4+ T cells. This record belongs to a study of vaccination effects on CD4 cells after COVID-19. Findings and caveats of the study: In vaccinees who were healthy, merely 1 out of 255 vaccine-induced clones cross-reacted with common cold coronaviruses.

TCRdb's copy holds only in-frame clones and misses some; the assay was immunoSEQ multiplex PCR. Of roughly 56,000 clones listed, around three quarters are singletons. CDR3 length: 16 residues. In germline, CDR1 is SGHRS, CDR2 YFSETQ. Trimming removed 0 bases from V and 5 bases from J; junction bases left unmatched: 7. This chain uses TRBV5-1 with TRBJ2-5; 10 bases map to TRBD2. The TCR was taken from a human donor who received a COVID-19 vaccine. This specimen consisted of CD4+ T cells from PBMCs cultured without peptide, obtained before COVID-19 vaccination. The CDR3 is CASSLVAGGPWETQYF. The CDR3 DNA is TGCGCCAGCAGCTTGGTAGCGGGGGGCCCTTGGGAGACCCAGTACTTC.